One sample yielded the 26 T cell receptor beta chains listed below, sequenced in a study of T cell responses to AZD1222 COVID-19 vaccine. Repertoires were generated with immunoSEQ multiplex PCR, while TCRdb's copy carries only in-frame clones and drops some. The sample lists over 100,000 clones; 90% were seen once. Sequences were derived from peripheral blood, sampled on day 0 of AZD1222 vaccination. The receptor source for this set is an adult in good health.

This clone has just one count. The chain carries TRBV5-6 and TRBJ1-2; weak D call: TRBD1 (5 bases). Trimming cost V 1 base and J 4 bases, with 8 bases left between them. CDR3 length equals 13 residues. Germline V gene sequence: CDR1 SGHDT, CDR2 YYEEEE. The chain's CDR3 is CASSLPGGYGYTF. The DNA of the CDR3 is TGTGCCAGCAGCTTGCCCGGGGGCTATGGCTACACCTTC.

The chain couples TRBV3-1 (or the pseudogene TRBV3-2) to TRBJ1-1; 8 bases align to TRBD1. The CDR3 consists of 15 residues. J lost 4 bases, V lost 0 bases, and 4 bases had no gene match. The germline V gene has CDR1 LGHDT and CDR2 YNNKEL (reference sequence). The CDR3: CASSQDQGAFTEAFF. Written as DNA, the CDR3 is TGTGCCAGCAGCCAAGATCAGGGGGCGTTCACTGAAGCTTTCTTT.

The table lists this clone with a count of one. V is TRBV6-4 and J is TRBJ1-2; TRBD1 aligns across 8 bases. This CDR3 is 16 amino acids long. V shed 0 bases, J shed 7 bases, and the junction held 10 bases outside the gene matches. CDR1 MRHNA and CDR2 SNTAGT come from the germline V gene. As DNA, the CDR3 is TGTGCCAGCAGTGACTCATATAGGACAGGGCAAGGTGGCTACACCTTC. Its translation is CASSDSYRTGQGGYTF.

This clone was found a few times. The genes are TRBV4-2 and TRBJ1-5; D remains unclear. Trimming removed 4 bases at V and 0 bases at J, with 16 bases between. Germline CDR1 is LGHNA and CDR2 is YNFKEQ. The CDR3 is 17 residues long. CDR3 nucleotide sequence: TGTGCCAGCAGCCCCGAGGTACAGCCTCATAGCAATCAGCCCCAGCATTTT. Protein sequence: CASSPEVQPHSNQPQHF.

V gene TRBV7-2 combines with J gene TRBJ2-3; D not resolved. V lost 1 base, J lost 10 bases, and 9 bases lay in between. This CDR3 is 12 amino acids long. CDR1 is SGHTA, CDR2 FQGNSA, per germline. Written as DNA, the CDR3 is TGTGCCAGCAGCTTAGAAGTAGGTGCGCAGTATTTT. As protein: CASSLEVGAQYF.

The chain uses TRBV24-1 and TRBJ2-2; D might be TRBD2 (5 bases). The CDR3 length is 17 residues. Germline CDR1 reads KGHDR; CDR2 reads SFDVKD. Between the trimmed V and J ends, which lost 0 bases and 0 bases, there was a span of 10 bases. CDR3 DNA: TGTGCCACCAGTGATTTGCCGACTATCCCGAACACCGGGGAGCTGTTTTTT. Amino acid sequence: CATSDLPTIPNTGELFF.

V and J are TRBV28 and TRBJ1-6; D unclear. The CDR3 covers 14 residues. Per the germline V gene, CDR1 is MDHEN and CDR2 is SYDVKM. Between the trimmed V and J ends, which lost 2 bases and 7 bases, there was a span of 9 bases. The CDR3 DNA reads as TGTGCCAGCAGTTTAGTAGGATTCAATTCACCCCTCCACTTT. This translates into CASSLVGFNSPLHF.

The V call is TRBV19, the J call TRBJ2-2; D perhaps matches TRBD1 (6 bases). V lost 8 bases to trimming and J lost 4 bases, with 17 bases between them. The V gene's germline CDR1 is LNHDA and CDR2 SQIVND (reference sequence). The CDR3 length is 15 residues. CDR3 nucleotide sequence: TGTGCCAGTCAGTTGGGACACTCGCTCACCGGGGAGCTGTTTTTT. Translation gives CASQLGHSLTGELFF.

V usage is TRBV19 and J usage is TRBJ1-5; TRBD1 agrees at 7 bases. Germline values: CDR1 LNHDA, CDR2 SQIVND (reference sequence). V shed 8 bases, J shed 4 bases, and the junction held 5 bases outside the gene matches. This CDR3 is 13 amino acids long. This CDR3 is CASGGGVNQPQHF. CDR3 bases: TGTGCCAGTGGAGGGGGCGTGAATCAGCCCCAGCATTTT.

The chain joins TRBV27 to TRBJ1-1; 8 bases line up with TRBD1. Germline V gives CDR1 MNHEY, CDR2 SMNVEV (reference sequence). The CDR3 is 14 amino acids. V was clipped by 5 bases and J by 1 base; unmatched bases: 3. The CDR3 here is CASSPGQGNTEAFF. In nucleotides, the CDR3 is TGTGCCAGCAGTCCCGGACAGGGGAACACTGAAGCTTTCTTT.

The CDR3 sequence is CASSGATNRGGYGYTF. CDR3 nucleotide sequence: TGCGCCAGCAGCGGAGCTACGAACAGGGGAGGGTATGGCTACACCTTC. The chain couples TRBV4-3 to TRBJ1-2; TRBD1 agrees at 7 bases. Per the germline V gene, CDR1 is LGHNA and CDR2 is YSLEER. This CDR3 comprises 16 residues. Trimming cost V 5 bases and J 5 bases; bases outside gene matches: 14.

The V gene is TRBV11-2, the J gene TRBJ1-5; D might be TRBD1 (6 bases). The CDR3 is made up of 15 amino acids. V lost 2 bases and J 3 bases, leaving 11 bases between the germline ends. Germline assignment: CDR1 SGHAT and CDR2 FQNNGV. In nucleotides, the CDR3 is TGTGCCAGCAGCTTATTTAGGGACAACAATCAGCCCCAGCATTTT. The encoded protein is CASSLFRDNNQPQHF.

This chain joins TRBV10-1 and TRBJ2-6; perhaps TRBD2 as D (6 bases). Per germline, CDR1 WNHNN and CDR2 SYGVQD (reference sequence). There are 18 residues in the CDR3. The V end lost 3 bases, the J end lost 0 bases, and 15 bases lay between the germline ends. This chain's CDR3 is CASSDGRLGGSGANVLTF. Written as DNA, the CDR3 is TGCGCCAGCAGTGATGGTAGGTTGGGGGGCTCTGGGGCCAACGTCCTGACTTTC.

V and J are TRBV6-4 and TRBJ1-6; D call uncertain. Germline V lookup: CDR1 MRHNA, CDR2 SNTAGT. V was clipped by 6 bases and J by 0 bases, with 6 bases between them. The CDR3 runs to 14 residues. The chain's CDR3 is CASRDGSYNSPLHF. The DNA of the CDR3 is TGTGCCAGCAGGGACGGCTCCTATAATTCACCCCTCCACTTT.

This clone has more than one count but fewer than ten. The V call is TRBV6-6, the J call TRBJ2-2; D might be TRBD1 or TRBD2, each matching 5 bases. Germline CDR1 MNHNY, CDR2 SVGAGI (reference sequence). There are 15 residues in the CDR3. V was clipped by 6 bases and J by 0 bases, with 11 bases between them. CDR3 residues: CASSRGTANTGELFF. For the CDR3, the DNA is TGTGCCAGCAGCCGTGGGACGGCGAACACCGGGGAGCTGTTTTTT.

V and J are TRBV3-1 (or the pseudogene TRBV3-2) and TRBJ1-1; D gene uncertain. This CDR3 is built from 13 residues. In germline, CDR1 is LGHDT, CDR2 YNNKEL (reference sequence). Trimming took 4 bases from V and 0 from J, leaving 6 bases between them. CDR3 in amino acids: CASSRVLNTEAFF. CDR3 bases: TGTGCCAGCAGCCGCGTGCTGAACACTGAAGCTTTCTTT.

V gene TRBV9 combines with J gene TRBJ2-1; tentative D call: TRBD2 (6 bases). From germline, CDR1 is SGDLS and CDR2 YYNGEE. Trimming removed 0 bases from V and 5 bases from J, with 12 bases in between. The length of the CDR3 is 15 residues. DNA for the CDR3: TGTGCCAGCAGCGTAGCCGGGGGTCCGAACAATGAGCAGTTCTTC. Its translation: CASSVAGGPNNEQFF.

The rearrangement joins TRBV9 to TRBJ2-6; TRBD1 matches 8 bases. The trim removed 7 bases at V and 0 bases at J, leaving 9 bases unmatched. Germline CDR1 reads SGDLS; CDR2 reads YYNGEE. The CDR3 extends over 17 amino acids. As DNA, the CDR3 is TGTGCCAGCGGTGGGGACAGGAGCTTCTCTGGGGCCAACGTCCTGACTTTC. Amino acids: CASGGDRSFSGANVLTF.

The chain uses TRBV3-1 (or the pseudogene TRBV3-2) and TRBJ1-1, with 7 positions matching TRBD1. The CDR3 contains 15 residues. The V segment lost 3 bases and the J segment 6 bases; nucleotides outside the gene matches: 10. Germline CDR1 LGHDT, CDR2 YNNKEL (reference sequence). CDR3 sequence (DNA): TGTGCCAGCAGCCATATTTTACAGGGGTACCCTGAAGCTTTCTTT. Its translation: CASSHILQGYPEAFF.

The chain employs TRBV9 and TRBJ1-4, with D possibly being TRBD1 (5 bases). Trimming removed 0 bases at V and 6 bases at J, with 12 bases between. Germline lookup yields CDR1 SGDLS and CDR2 YYNGEE. The CDR3 extends over 15 amino acids. The CDR3 DNA reads TGTGCCAGCAGCGTAGCTTGGGGGATGGATGAAAAACTGTTTTTT. Its translation is CASSVAWGMDEKLFF.

The chain couples TRBV12-5 to TRBJ1-5, with D tentatively TRBD1 (6 bases). This CDR3 region has 14 residues. Trimming removed 3 bases at V and 3 bases at J, with 9 bases between. CDR1 is LGHNT and CDR2 is FRNRAP in the germline V gene. The CDR3 DNA reads TGTGCTAGTGGTTTCGGACAGCTCAATCAGCCCCAGCATTTT. It is translated as CASGFGQLNQPQHF.

The rearrangement joins TRBV30 to TRBJ2-7; weak D call: TRBD2 (5 bases). There are 13 residues in the CDR3. Germline V gene lookup returns CDR1 GTSNPN and CDR2 SVGIG (reference sequence). V was cut by 5 bases and J by 0 bases, with 11 bases left in between. CDR3 amino acids: CAWGLDLSYEQYF. The CDR3 nucleotides are TGTGCCTGGGGACTTGACCTCTCCTACGAGCAGTACTTC.

The rearrangement joins TRBV25-1 to TRBJ2-5, with D tentatively TRBD1 (7 bases). The V end was cut by 3 bases, the J end by 2 bases, with 16 bases between. CDR1 MGHDK and CDR2 SYGVNS come from the germline V gene. The CDR3 loop spans 16 amino acids. The CDR3 is CASSDQRTGGQETQYF. In nucleotides, the CDR3 is TGTGCCAGCAGTGATCAGAGGACAGGAGGGCAAGAGACCCAGTACTTC.

V usage is TRBV7-2 and J usage is TRBJ2-5; 16 bases line up with TRBD2. The CDR3 extends over 18 amino acids. V lost 5 bases to trimming and J lost 0 bases; unmatched junction nucleotides: 6. The germline V gene has CDR1 SGHTA and CDR2 FQGNSA. CDR3 in DNA: TGTGCCAGCAGCGACGGGACTAGCGGGAGGGCGTACCAAGAGACCCAGTACTTC. Translated, it gives CASSDGTSGRAYQETQYF.

This clone has only one observation. The V and J genes are TRBV7-8 and TRBJ1-4; possible D gene TRBD1, 5 bases. This CDR3 comprises 14 residues. The germline V gene encodes CDR1 SGHVS and CDR2 FQNEAQ. V lost 5 bases to trimming and J lost 8 bases, with 15 bases between them. The chain's CDR3 is CASSTPQGSEKLFF. CDR3 DNA sequence: TGTGCCAGCAGCACACCCCAGGGTTCAGAAAAACTGTTTTTT.

The chain has TRBV10-3 and TRBJ2-3; possible D gene TRBD1, 5 bases. Germline CDR1 ENHRY, CDR2 SYGVKD. The length of the CDR3 is 12 residues. V lost 8 bases, J lost 3 bases, and 9 bases lay in between. Here the CDR3 DNA reads TGTGCCATCTCCAGGGAAACAGATACGCAGTATTTT. Translation: CAISRETDTQYF.